One and the same sample provided the 15 T cell receptor beta chains below, sequenced in a study of early T cells in non-severe SARS-CoV-2 infection. MiXCR, run by TCRdb on the 5' RACE reads, gives a single entry per CDR3 protein. The sample yields 35,000 to 40,000 distinct CDR3 sequences, approximately 4.1% seen once. The specimen was whole blood. These receptors came from an adult who was a healthcare worker with PCR-confirmed SARS-CoV-2 infection or an uninfected control (not recorded which).

This clonotype occurred many times. The chain has TRBV11-2 and TRBJ2-7; a possible D gene is TRBD2 (5 bases). The CDR3 length is 16 residues. Germline V gene data show CDR1 as SGHAT and CDR2 as FQNNGV. The ends were cut back, 2 bases at V and 3 bases at J, with 17 bases in the middle. Written as DNA, the CDR3 is TGTGCCAGCAGCTTACAACCAGCGGCTTCTTTCTACGAGCAGTACGTC. Amino acid sequence: CASSLQPAASFYEQYV.

J is TRBJ2-7 and V is TRBV6-2 or TRBV6-3, with TRBD2 matching 7 bases. Germline CDR1 MNHEY, CDR2 SVGEGT. CDR3 size: 15 residues. Trimming removed 2 bases from V and 3 bases from J; junction bases left unmatched: 7. The CDR3 sequence is CASSYPVGGDYEQYF. The CDR3 DNA sequence: TGTGCCAGCAGTTACCCGGTGGGGGGGGACTACGAGCAGTACTTC.

This clonotype was found many times. This sequence joins TRBV5-4 and TRBJ2-1; D unclear. V lost 2 bases and J lost 6, with 6 bases in between. This CDR3 is built from 12 residues. Looked up from germline, CDR1 is SGHNT and CDR2 is YYREEE (reference sequence). The CDR3 spells CASSLGFNEQFF. CDR3 DNA: TGTGCCAGCAGCTTAGGGTTCAATGAGCAGTTCTTC. Variable domain in full (rest from reference TRBV5-4 and TRBJ2-1): ETGVTQSPTHLIKTRGQQVTLRCSSQSGHNTVSWYQQALGQGPQFIFQYYREEENGRGNFPPRFSGLQFPNYSSELNVNALELDDSALYLCASSLGFNEQFFGPGTRLTVL.

This clonotype was seen at least ten times. This sequence joins TRBV28 and TRBJ2-6; the D gene is possibly TRBD1 (5 bases). CDR3 length: 15 residues. V lost 4 bases, J lost 1 base, and 8 bases lay in between. Germline V gives CDR1 MDHEN, CDR2 SYDVKM. CDR3 sequence reads: CASSSQGSGANVLTF. CDR3 coding DNA: TGTGCCAGCAGTTCTCAGGGATCTGGGGCCAACGTCCTGACTTTC.

This clonotype was observed many times. The rearrangement links TRBV7-6 to TRBJ1-1, with 7 bases matching TRBD1. The CDR3 runs 15 residues. Germline V gene lookup returns CDR1 SGHVS and CDR2 FNYEAQ. V shed 0 bases and J 4 bases; nucleotides not matched to a gene: 5. CDR3 bases: TGTGCCAGCAGCTTAGCGGGGCAGGGGGGCACTGAAGCTTTCTTT. It specifies CASSLAGQGGTEAFF.

This clonotype was seen at least ten times. V and J are TRBV20-1 and TRBJ2-1; 10 bases align to TRBD2. The ends lost 3 bases at V and 0 bases at J; junction bases unmatched: 11. The CDR3 extends over 18 amino acids. Germline V gene lookup returns CDR1 DFQATT and CDR2 SNEGSKA (reference sequence). CDR3 sequence: CSASSRTSGRSSYNEQFF. CDR3 sequence (DNA): TGCAGTGCTAGTTCTCGGACTAGCGGAAGGAGCTCCTACAATGAGCAGTTCTTC.

The V and J genes are TRBV6-5 and TRBJ1-3; D remains unclear. CDR3 length equals 16 residues. The V gene lost 0 bases and the J gene lost 0 bases, with 9 bases spanning the gap. CDR1 and CDR2 (germline): MNHEY, SVGAGI. CDR3 residues: CASSYSTDNSGNTIYF. The CDR3 nucleotides are TGTGCCAGCAGTTACTCAACAGATAACTCTGGAAACACCATATATTTT.

This clonotype has a count of ten or more. The rearrangement joins TRBV9 to TRBJ2-2; D possibly corresponds to TRBD2 (6 bases). The germline CDR1 and CDR2 sequences are SGDLS and YYNGEE. The CDR3 length is 16 residues. Trimming pared 0 bases from V and 2 bases from J, leaving 11 bases between. CDR3 sequence (DNA): TGTGCCAGCAGCGTAGGGAGGGGAGGCAACACCGGGGAGCTGTTTTTT. It codes for CASSVGRGGNTGELFF.

This clonotype was detected ten times or more. The gene calls are TRBV9 and TRBJ1-2; D gene unclear. Germline assignment: CDR1 SGDLS and CDR2 YYNGEE. Trimming removed 6 bases from V and 0 bases from J, with 12 bases in between. There are 14 residues in the CDR3. The CDR3 region is CASNPDPTNYGYTF. The DNA for the CDR3 is TGTGCCAGCAACCCGGACCCAACTAACTATGGCTACACCTTC.

This clonotype was counted many times. The CDR3 sequence is CASSSGSYEQYF. As DNA, the CDR3 is TGTGCCAGCAGTAGCGGGAGCTACGAGCAGTACTTC. The chain has TRBV2 and TRBJ2-7, with 8 bases fitting TRBD2. This CDR3 is 12 amino acids long. Germline V CDR1 and CDR2: SNHLY, FYNNEI. Losses at the gene ends were 5 bases for V and 3 bases for J; bases not matched to a gene: 0.

This clonotype showed up just a few times. The chain links TRBV6-2 or TRBV6-3 to TRBJ2-7; unclear D gene. Looked up from germline, CDR1 is MNHEY and CDR2 is SVGEGT. This CDR3 is built from 16 residues. Trimming took 5 bases from V and 1 from J, leaving 18 bases between them. The CDR3 DNA reads TGTGCCAGCAGTCTTACAGTACTAAAGCCGTCCTACGAGCAGTACTTC. It is translated as CASSLTVLKPSYEQYF.

The chain links TRBV7-2 to TRBJ1-5, with TRBD1 identical over 8 bases. The CDR3 length is 15 residues. Trimming took 0 bases from V and 2 from J; bases not matched to a gene: 0. Germline V gene data show CDR1 as SGHTA and CDR2 as FQGNSA. The DNA for the CDR3 is TGTGCCAGCAGCTTAGCGGGACAGGGCAATCAGCCCCAGCATTTT. Translating gives CASSLAGQGNQPQHF.

This clonotype was found a few times. The V and J genes are TRBV6-6 and TRBJ2-1; TRBD2 matches 10 bases. The CDR3 runs to 17 residues. The germline gives CDR1 MNHNY, CDR2 SVGAGI (reference sequence). The junction had 7 bases not matched to a gene; V was cut back by 3 bases and J by 2 bases. CDR3: CASSYSTGTSAYNEQFF. The DNA for the CDR3 is TGTGCCAGCAGTTATTCCACCGGGACTAGCGCCTACAATGAGCAGTTCTTC.

In its sample, this clonotype was seen many times. V usage is TRBV9 and J usage is TRBJ1-1, with 8 bases identical to TRBD1. The germline V gene has CDR1 SGDLS and CDR2 YYNGEE. The CDR3 is made up of 12 amino acids. The V gene end was trimmed by 3 bases and the J gene end by 11 bases; junction bases not matched to a gene: 6. CDR3 loop: CASSGHRGLAFF. The CDR3 DNA follows: TGTGCCAGCAGCGGCCACAGGGGGTTGGCTTTCTTT.

V is TRBV4-3 and J is TRBJ2-7; D is uncertain. Germline V gives CDR1 LGHNA, CDR2 YSLEER. The V gene lost 0 bases and the J gene lost 3 bases, with 9 bases spanning the gap. The CDR3 runs to 14 residues. CDR3 in DNA: TGCGCCAGCAGCCAAGATCTAGGAGACTACGAGCAGTACTTC. Residues: CASSQDLGDYEQYF.